These 10 T cell receptor beta chains were sequenced from one sample in a study of cytomegalovirus exposure and HLA in healthy donors. PCR primers comprised 60 Vbeta and 13 Jbeta primers. Libraries were prepared by immunoSEQ multiplex PCR; TCRdb keeps only in-frame clonotypes and omits some of them. The sample includes around 140,000 clones, approximately 82% of them seen just once. Sequencing was performed on PBMCs. These receptors came from a man aged 25-45 years in good health and CMV-seropositive.

This clone occurred a few times. The chain is built from TRBV29-1 and TRBJ1-1; TRBD1 aligns across 7 bases. The germline CDR1 and CDR2 sequences are SQVTM and ANQGSEA. The CDR3 is 14 amino acids. V lost 3 bases and J lost 0; bases outside the gene matches: 4. The CDR3: CSVDLTGMNTEAFF. The CDR3 DNA reads as TGCAGCGTTGACCTGACAGGGATGAACACTGAAGCTTTCTTT.

The rearrangement links TRBV19 to TRBJ1-1; 9 positions match TRBD1. Trimming at V came to 6 bases and at J to 5 bases, leaving 13 bases not matched to a gene. CDR1 is LNHDA, CDR2 SQIVND, per germline (reference sequence). This CDR3 comprises 16 residues. The CDR3 DNA follows: TGTGCCAGTAGAGAGCGGACAGGGGTAGGGGGAACTGAAGCTTTCTTT. The encoded protein is CASRERTGVGGTEAFF. Complete variable domain (other parts from reference TRBV19 and TRBJ1-1): DGGITQSPKYLFRKEGQNVTLSCEQNLNHDAMYWYRQDPGQGLRLIYYSQIVNDFQKGDIAEGYSVSREKKESFPLTVTSAQKNPTAFYLCASRERTGVGGTEAFFGQGTRLTVV.

The chain carries TRBV4-1 and TRBJ2-7; 8 nucleotides agree with TRBD1. V lost 4 bases to trimming and J lost 5 bases; unmatched junction nucleotides: 4. In germline, CDR1 is MGHRA, CDR2 YSYEKL. CDR3 size: 13 residues. In DNA form, the CDR3 reads TGCGCCAGCAGCCCCCGGGACAGGAACGAGCAGTACTTC. Residues: CASSPRDRNEQYF.

The rearrangement uses TRBV11-1 and TRBJ2-7; possible D gene TRBD2, 7 bases. This CDR3 region has 15 residues. The germline V gene encodes CDR1 SGHAT and CDR2 FQDESV (reference sequence). V lost 1 base to trimming and J lost 2 bases, with 12 bases between them. This CDR3 is CASSLVQGGAYEQYF. The CDR3 nucleotides read TGTGCCAGCAGCTTAGTGCAAGGGGGGGCCTACGAGCAGTACTTC.

CDR3: CASSLLAGNYEQYF. CDR3 bases: TGTGCCAGCAGTCTCCTAGCGGGAAACTACGAGCAGTACTTC. The chain joins TRBV28 to TRBJ2-5, with 9 bases identical to TRBD2. Gene TRBJ2-7 matches the end of the DNA better, so the J call may be wrong. Germline values: CDR1 MDHEN, CDR2 SYDVKM. This CDR3 region has 14 residues.

Only one count was recorded for this clone. This chain links TRBV28 with TRBJ2-5, with D maybe TRBD1 (5 bases). CDR1 is MDHEN and CDR2 is SYDVKM in the germline V gene. Deletions cut 5 bases from V and 10 bases from J, with 23 bases between. This CDR3 contains 15 residues. In DNA, the CDR3 is TGTGCCAGCAGTCCGGCCGACAGCCGCCAAAGTGACCAGTACTTC. Its translation: CASSPADSRQSDQYF.

This chain uses TRBV6-6 with TRBJ1-6; TRBD1 might be the D (5 bases). The germline V gene has CDR1 MNHNY and CDR2 SVGAGI (reference sequence). V lost 8 bases and J lost 0, with 14 bases in between. The CDR3 runs to 16 residues. DNA of the CDR3: TGTGCCAGCGCTCCAGGGTCAGGCTCCTATAATTCACCCCTCCACTTT. This encodes CASAPGSGSYNSPLHF.

The chain uses TRBV4-1 and TRBJ2-2, with D perhaps matching TRBD2 (6 bases). CDR3 length: 18 residues. Between the trimmed V and J ends, which lost 4 bases and 0 bases, there was a span of 18 bases. Germline V gives CDR1 MGHRA, CDR2 YSYEKL. CDR3 bases: TGCGCCAGCAGCCTCGGCGCGGCTAGCGCTGCGAACACCGGGGAGCTGTTTTTT. Encoded protein: CASSLGAASAANTGELFF.

The chain carries TRBV10-3 and TRBJ1-1; weak D call: TRBD1 (5 bases). CDR3 length equals 13 residues. Germline V gene sequence: CDR1 ENHRY, CDR2 SYGVKD. Trimming left V 2 bases short and J 3 bases short, with 7 bases between. CDR3 nucleotides: TGTGCCATCAGTGAGGGGGCTGACACTGAAGCTTTCTTT. This codes for CAISEGADTEAFF.

Only a few counts were recorded for this clone. The CDR3 sequence: CASSLQSGHLMNTEAFF. The CDR3 region has the DNA TGCGCCAGCAGCTTGCAATCGGGACATCTCATGAACACTGAAGCTTTCTTT. The rearrangement uses TRBV5-1 and TRBJ1-1; D possibly corresponds to TRBD1 (6 bases). Between the trimmed V and J ends, which lost 1 base and 0 bases, there was a span of 16 bases. CDR1 and CDR2 (germline): SGHRS, YFSETQ. The CDR3 covers 17 residues.